This T cell receptor beta chain was recorded in a study of human T cells and chemical hapten exposure. Study-level results: Sensitizing with DPC caused no change in TCRs above 1 in 1000 frequency.

Remarks on this clonotype: Antigen unknown.

One entry per CDR3 protein results from TCRdb running MiXCR on the RACE reads. The sample carries 120,000 or so distinct CDR3 sequences, roughly 14% recorded once. The V and J ends lost 5 bases and 14 bases respectively, with 25 bases between them. This CDR3 is 15 amino acids long. Germline values: CDR1 SGHVS, CDR2 FQNEAQ. The time point: pre-sensitization, week 0. Sample treatment: therapeutic diphenylcyclopropenone sensitization with weekly scalp DPC. Alopecia patients, 18 to 70 years old and DPC-suitable, served as donors. The TCR was taken from a young woman with alopecia areata. Some clones in this sample may be carry-over from other donors' samples. Sequenced material: whole blood, taken in connection with sensitization to the hapten diphenylcyclopropenone (DPC). The V gene is TRBV7-8, the J gene TRBJ2-1; D might be TRBD1 (6 bases). The DNA for the CDR3 is TGTGCCAGCAGCCCCACACGAGGGGGAGACCTAGGGAAGTTCTTC. Translating it yields CASSPTRGGDLGKFF.